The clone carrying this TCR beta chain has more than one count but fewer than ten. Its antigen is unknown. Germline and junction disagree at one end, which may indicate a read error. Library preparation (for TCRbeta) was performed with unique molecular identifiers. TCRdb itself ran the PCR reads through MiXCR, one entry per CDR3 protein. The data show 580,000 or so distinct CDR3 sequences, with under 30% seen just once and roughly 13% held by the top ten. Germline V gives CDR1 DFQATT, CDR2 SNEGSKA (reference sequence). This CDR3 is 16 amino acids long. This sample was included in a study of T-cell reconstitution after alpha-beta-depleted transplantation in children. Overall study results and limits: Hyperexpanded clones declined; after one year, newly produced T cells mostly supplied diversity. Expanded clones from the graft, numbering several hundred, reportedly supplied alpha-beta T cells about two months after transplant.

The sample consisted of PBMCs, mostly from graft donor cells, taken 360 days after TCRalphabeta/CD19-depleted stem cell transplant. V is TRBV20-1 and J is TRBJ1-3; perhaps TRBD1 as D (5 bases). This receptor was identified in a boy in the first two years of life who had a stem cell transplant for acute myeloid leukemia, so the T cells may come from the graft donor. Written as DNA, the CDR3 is TGCAGTGCCAGAGGACCGGGACCGCTCTCTGGAAACACCATATATTTT. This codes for CSARGPGPLSGNTIYF.